The 17 T cell receptor beta chains presented below share a single source sample, sequenced in a study of beta chain features in type 1 diabetes. Regarding the study as a whole: Moderately but significantly shorter TCRB CDR3s were found in Type 1 diabetes patients in all four CD4+ subsets.

TCRB transcripts that were expressed got sequenced, as all of the isolated RNA had been reverse transcribed. Here immunoSEQ multiplex PCR was the method, and the copy in TCRdb shows in-frame clones only, minus some. The repertoire holds a few hundred thousand clones, 9.5% to 13% seen once, with about 0.018% in the top ten. These TCRs are of unknown antigen specificity. What was sequenced was naive CD4+ T cells from blood. These receptors all come from a man in his thirties or forties with type 1 diabetes.

This clone was counted a few times. The chain links TRBV18 to TRBJ2-7, with 8 nucleotides matching TRBD1. The ends lost 5 bases at V and 8 bases at J; junction bases unmatched: 14. Germline V gene lookup returns CDR1 KGHSH and CDR2 LQKENI. There are 15 residues in the CDR3. CDR3 DNA sequence: TGTGCCAGCTCAGAATCAGTCGGACAGGGCCCCCAGCAGTACTTC. Its translation is CASSESVGQGPQQYF.

This clone was detected only a few times. The chain is built from TRBV4-2 and TRBJ2-5; 10 nucleotides line up with TRBD2. This CDR3 contains 16 residues. Germline assignment: CDR1 LGHNA and CDR2 YNFKEQ. V shed 1 base, J shed 2 bases, and the junction held 4 bases outside the gene matches. The CDR3: CASSQGGLAVQETQYF. The CDR3 nucleotides read TGTGCCAGCAGCCAAGGAGGACTAGCGGTTCAAGAGACCCAGTACTTC.

This chain uses TRBV5-4 with TRBJ2-5; D remains unclear. The CDR3 has 14 amino acids. V lost 1 base and J 4 bases, leaving 11 bases between the germline ends. CDR1 and CDR2 from the germline V gene are SGHNT and YYREEE (reference sequence). In DNA form, the CDR3 reads TGTGCCAGCAGCTTGTCTCTCGGTGGAGAGACCCAGTACTTC. Protein sequence: CASSLSLGGETQYF.

There are a few counts of this clone. CDR3 bases: TGTGCCAGCAGCCAGCCCGGGACTAGATCGATCGAGCAGTTCTTC. Protein: CASSQPGTRSIEQFF. The V and J genes are TRBV4-2 and TRBJ2-1; 8 positions agree with TRBD2. Germline V gives CDR1 LGHNA, CDR2 YNFKEQ. This CDR3 is built from 15 residues. V was pared by 3 bases and J by 10 bases, with 11 bases of the junction left unmatched.

There are a few counts of this clone. The rearrangement links TRBV30 to TRBJ2-1, with D possibly TRBD1 on 6 matching bases. CDR3 length: 10 residues. The germline V and J ends were trimmed by 5 bases and 9 bases, with 8 bases remaining between them. Germline V gene data show CDR1 as GTSNPN and CDR2 as SVGIG (reference sequence). The CDR3 DNA sequence: TGTGCCTGGGCAGGGGTTGAGCAGTTCTTC. Translation: CAWAGVEQFF.

This clone was counted between two and nine times. The chain carries TRBV29-1 and TRBJ1-5; D not resolved. The length of the CDR3 is 12 residues. V was clipped by 7 bases and J by 4 bases, with 11 bases between them. Germline assignment: CDR1 SQVTM and CDR2 ANQGSEA. The CDR3 reads CSAAHSNQPQHF. The CDR3 coding sequence is TGCAGCGCCGCCCACAGTAATCAGCCCCAGCATTTT.

This clone was observed a handful of times. This chain joins TRBV30 and TRBJ1-1; the D is unclear. CDR1 is GTSNPN, CDR2 SVGIG, per germline (reference sequence). Trimming stripped 5 bases from V and 2 bases from J, with 15 bases between. The CDR3 contains 14 residues. The CDR3 sequence: CAWVRPGSNTEAFF. Written as DNA, the CDR3 is TGTGCCTGGGTTCGCCCCGGGAGCAACACTGAAGCTTTCTTT.

The V call is TRBV11-2, the J call TRBJ1-2; possible D gene TRBD1, 5 bases. Germline CDR1 and CDR2: SGHAT and FQNNGV. Trimming removed 1 base from V and 4 bases from J, with 10 bases in between. This CDR3 comprises 14 residues. CDR3 in DNA: TGTGCCAGCAGCTTAGGGGGCAGCACCTATGGCTACACCTTC. Amino acids: CASSLGGSTYGYTF.

This sequence joins TRBV5-4 and TRBJ2-1; 9 bases fit TRBD2. The germline CDR1 and CDR2 sequences are SGHNT and YYREEE (reference sequence). The length of the CDR3 is 14 residues. V was pared by 2 bases and J by 9 bases, with 6 bases of the junction left unmatched. The CDR3 reads CASSLKRGESEQFF. In DNA form, the CDR3 reads TGTGCCAGCAGCTTAAAGCGGGGGGAGAGTGAGCAGTTCTTC.

The V and J genes are TRBV9 and TRBJ1-4; 7 nucleotides match TRBD1. V trimming: 4 bases; J trimming: 5 bases; junction bases outside the gene matches: 11. The CDR3 is made up of 16 amino acids. Per the germline V gene, CDR1 is SGDLS and CDR2 is YYNGEE. The CDR3 protein is CASSSQTGDLNEKLFF. The CDR3, as DNA: TGTGCCAGCAGCTCACAAACAGGGGACTTAAATGAAAAACTGTTTTTT.

This clone appeared a few times. This chain connects TRBV6-1 to TRBJ1-2; unclear D gene. Between the trimmed V and J ends, which lost 2 bases and 3 bases, there was a span of 13 bases. In germline, CDR1 is MNHNS, CDR2 SASEGT. The length of the CDR3 is 15 residues. The CDR3 DNA follows: TGTGCCAGCAGTGAACAAAACCCAGCGGACTATGGCTACACCTTC. As protein: CASSEQNPADYGYTF.

This clone was observed a few times. The chain has TRBV9 and TRBJ1-2; D is unclear. The germline gives CDR1 SGDLS, CDR2 YYNGEE. The CDR3 is made up of 12 amino acids. V was cut by 0 bases and J by 7 bases, with 7 bases left in between. The CDR3: CASSVVEGGYTF. As DNA, the CDR3 is TGTGCCAGCAGCGTAGTAGAGGGTGGCTACACCTTC.

The chain couples TRBV27 to TRBJ2-5, with TRBD1 matching over 7 bases. J lost 6 bases, V lost 5 bases, and 6 bases had no gene match. The CDR3 spans 13 residues. Germline V gene sequence: CDR1 MNHEY, CDR2 SMNVEV (reference sequence). The CDR3 DNA reads as TGTGCCAGCAGTCCGCAGGGGGTACAGACCCAGTACTTC. Translation gives CASSPQGVQTQYF.

The chain is built from TRBV5-1 and TRBJ2-7; perhaps TRBD2 as D (7 bases). Germline CDR1 is SGHRS and CDR2 is YFSETQ. The CDR3 is 12 amino acids. Trimming stripped 4 bases from V and 5 bases from J, with 10 bases between. CDR3 region: CASSPGGHEQYF. Here the CDR3 DNA reads TGCGCCAGCAGCCCGGGGGGCCACGAGCAGTACTTC. The complete variable domain, with remaining parts taken from reference TRBV5-1 and TRBJ2-7, reads KAGVTQTPRYLIKTRGQQVTLSCSPISGHRSVSWYQQTPGQGLQFLFEYFSETQRNKGNFPGRFSGRQFSNSRSEMNVSTLELGDSALYLCASSPGGHEQYFGPGTRLTVT.

CDR3 sequence: CASSSIGLAGGPDNEQFF. DNA for the CDR3: TGTGCCAGCAGCTCCATCGGACTAGCGGGGGGGCCTGACAATGAGCAGTTCTTC. V is TRBV7-8 and J is TRBJ2-1; 15 bases map to TRBD2. CDR1 is SGHVS, CDR2 FQNEAQ, per germline. The ends lost 4 bases at V and 5 bases at J; junction bases unmatched: 9. The CDR3 sequence is 18 residues long.

This clone appeared a few times. The chain couples TRBV18 to TRBJ2-5, with a possible D match to TRBD1 (5 bases). Per the germline V gene, CDR1 is KGHSH and CDR2 is LQKENI. CDR3 length: 13 residues. Deletions cut 5 bases from V and 2 bases from J, with 9 bases between. In nucleotides, the CDR3 is TGTGCCAGCTCATCGACAGTTCAAGAGACCCAGTACTTC. It encodes CASSSTVQETQYF. Together with reference TRBV18 and TRBJ2-5, the CDR3 gives the full variable domain: NAGVMQNPRHLVRRRGQEARLRCSPMKGHSHVYWYRQLPEEGLKFMVYLQKENIIDESGMPKERFSAEFPKEGPSILRIQQVVRGDSAAYFCASSSTVQETQYFGPGTRLLVL.

A few counts support this clone. The genes are TRBV5-1 and TRBJ2-1; 7 positions agree with TRBD1. The J segment lost 8 bases and the V segment lost 0 bases, leaving 8 bases of the junction unmatched. Per germline, CDR1 SGHRS and CDR2 YFSETQ. This CDR3 comprises 15 residues. The CDR3 protein is CASSLGQGVGDEQFF. The DNA for the CDR3 is TGCGCCAGCAGCTTGGGACAGGGAGTGGGTGATGAGCAGTTCTTC.